This TCR beta chain was recovered during a study of T cell repertoires in cytomegalovirus infection. General observations from the study: Dominating the ex vivo response were HLA-C-restricted CMV-specific TCR beta clonotypes.

This clonotype was counted at least ten times. Its matching antigen is unknown. The CDR3 is 16 amino acids. Germline CDR1 is SGHVS and CDR2 is FQNEAQ. V lost 6 bases to trimming and J lost 0 bases; unmatched junction nucleotides: 8. Each CDR3 protein is one row after TCRdb ran MiXCR on the reads. The sample has about 180,000 distinct CDR3 sequences, 13% to 15% seen once; the top ten hold about a quarter. The sample was PBMCs. This rearrangement joins TRBV7-8 to TRBJ1-5; 7 bases map to TRBD1. This TCR derives from a human donor in good health (CMV status not recorded). Some clones in this sample may be carry-over from other donors' samples. CDR3 coding DNA: TGTGCCAGCAGACCAGACAGGGTTCCTAGCAATCAGCCCCAGCATTTT. Translating gives CASRPDRVPSNQPQHF.